This T cell receptor beta chain was observed in a study of T cells in Graves' hyperthyroidism and ophthalmopathy. A few counts support this clonotype. Its cognate antigen is unknown. CDR1 is WNHNN, CDR2 SYGVQD, per germline (reference sequence). The CDR3 contains 12 residues. V was trimmed by 6 bases and J by 4 bases, leaving 9 bases between them. Study-level results: Appearing also in blood were most of the thyroid clonotypes expanded above 0.001. Using 13 V-J features, a model discriminated ophthalmopathy from stable hyperthyroidism.

Amplification of TCR beta CDR3 regions was performed using RNA transcripts as template. HTBI primers were used for first-round RT-PCR of the TCR CDR3. Using its own MiXCR run on the multiplex PCR reads, TCRdb lists one record per CDR3 protein. The sample carries some 370,000 distinct CDR3 sequences, around 15% recorded once. The chain combines TRBV10-1 with TRBJ1-1; D gene uncertain. The sequencing sample was made of blood. This TCR derives from a man aged 50 or older with Graves' ophthalmopathy. The chain's CDR3 is CASRTVGTEAFF. Here the CDR3 DNA reads TGCGCCAGCAGGACGGTGGGCACTGAAGCTTTCTTT.